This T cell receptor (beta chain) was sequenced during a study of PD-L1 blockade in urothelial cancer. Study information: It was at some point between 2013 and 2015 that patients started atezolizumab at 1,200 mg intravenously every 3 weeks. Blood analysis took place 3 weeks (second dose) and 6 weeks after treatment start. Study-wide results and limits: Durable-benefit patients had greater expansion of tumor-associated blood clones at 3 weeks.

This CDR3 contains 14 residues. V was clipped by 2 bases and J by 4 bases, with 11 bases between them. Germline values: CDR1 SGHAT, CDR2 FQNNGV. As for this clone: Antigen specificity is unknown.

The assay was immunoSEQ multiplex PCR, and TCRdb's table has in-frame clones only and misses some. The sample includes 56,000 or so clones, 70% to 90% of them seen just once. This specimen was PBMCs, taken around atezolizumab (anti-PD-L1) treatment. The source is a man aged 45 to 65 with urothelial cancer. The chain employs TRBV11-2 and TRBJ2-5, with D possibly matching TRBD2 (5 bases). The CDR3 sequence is CASSLRGRSETQYF. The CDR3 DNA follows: TGTGCCAGCAGCTTACGTGGGAGATCAGAGACCCAGTACTTC.